This T cell receptor beta chain was captured by sequencing in a study of tumor and adjacent non-tumor tissue in lung cancer. TCRbeta libraries were built with three rounds of nested PCR, modified from ARM-PCR. TCRdb re-called the multiplex PCR reads with MiXCR, one entry per CDR3 protein. This sample has over 85,000 distinct CDR3 sequences, with approximately 87% found just once. This sample's RNA came from whole unsorted tissue. V was pared by 0 bases and J by 3 bases, with 12 bases between. There are 16 residues in the CDR3. Germline V gene sequence: CDR1 LGHNA, CDR2 YSLEER. The specimen was lung tumor tissue. This TCR was recovered from an older man with non-small cell lung cancer. The chain has TRBV4-3 and TRBJ2-1, with a possible D match to TRBD2 (5 bases). The CDR3 here is CASSQDLKDYYNEQFF. The DNA of the CDR3 is TGCGCCAGCAGCCAAGATCTAAAAGACTACTACAATGAGCAGTTCTTC.